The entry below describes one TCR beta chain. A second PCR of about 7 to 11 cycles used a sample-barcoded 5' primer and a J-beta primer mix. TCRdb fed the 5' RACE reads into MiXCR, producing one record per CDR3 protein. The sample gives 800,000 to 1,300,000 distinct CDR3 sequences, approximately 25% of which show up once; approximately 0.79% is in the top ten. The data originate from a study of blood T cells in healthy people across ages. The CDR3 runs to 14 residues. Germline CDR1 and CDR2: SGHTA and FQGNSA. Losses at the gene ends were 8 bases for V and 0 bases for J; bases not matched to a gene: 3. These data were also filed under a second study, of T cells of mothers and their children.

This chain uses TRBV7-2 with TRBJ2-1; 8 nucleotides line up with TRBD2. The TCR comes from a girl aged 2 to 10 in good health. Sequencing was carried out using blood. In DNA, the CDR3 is TGTGCCAGCTTTAGCGGGACCTCCTACAATGAGCAGTTCTTC. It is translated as CASFSGTSYNEQFF.